The count of the clone carrying this T cell receptor beta chain is one. Its antigen is unknown. This specimen comes from a study of cytomegalovirus exposure and HLA in healthy donors. As for the study in general: An earlier analysis identified 120 million or so unique TCR beta sequences in 170 million or so T cells.

The PCR had 60 Vbeta and 13 Jbeta primers. Clones were sequenced by immunoSEQ multiplex PCR, and TCRdb holds only the in-frame ones, with some missing. The sample shows about 170,000 clones, approximately 81% of them seen only once. Per the germline V gene, CDR1 is MNHEY and CDR2 is SMNVEV (reference sequence). V shed 4 bases and J 1 base; nucleotides not matched to a gene: 1. CDR3 length: 15 amino acids. Study observations and caveats: The study flagged roughly 150 TCR beta chains as cytomegalovirus-associated. Previously analyzed data showed that most TCR beta V segments were productive at a frequency of about 87% or about 30%. When analyzed later, a missense DCLRE1C variant was found to be linked to TCR beta V- and J-gene trimming.

The origin of this receptor is a woman aged 18-35 years in good health and CMV-seronegative. Sequencing was carried out using PBMCs. The chain carries TRBV27 and TRBJ2-2; 9 nucleotides agree with TRBD1. The chain's CDR3 is CASSWGQGNTGELFF. CDR3 DNA sequence: TGTGCCAGCAGTTGGGGACAGGGGAACACCGGGGAGCTGTTTTTT.